A single sample is the source of the 9 T cell receptor beta chains below, sequenced in a study of regulatory T cells in long-lasting Graves disease. Relying on iRepertoire HTBI primers and Arm-PCR of CDR3 regions, the team built TCR beta libraries. TCRdb re-derived calls from the multiplex PCR reads in MiXCR, one entry per CDR3 protein. Here the sample spans under 500,000 distinct CDR3 sequences, roughly 20% being singletons. Time point of the sample: persistent/refractory GD, antithyroid drugs over 5 years with positive TRAb. RNA isolated from PBMCs was used to make the TCR library. Here the sequenced sample was peripheral blood mononuclear cells (PBMCs), taken when the disease was refractory, from a patient treated with antithyroid drugs. These receptor sequences come from a female donor with Graves disease.

Note on this clonotype: An end of the junction does not agree with germline; a read error may underlie this. V usage is TRBV25-1 and J usage is TRBJ2-7; 9 nucleotides align to TRBD2. Germline V gene lookup returns CDR1 MGHDK and CDR2 SYGVNS. The CDR3 contains 13 residues. CDR3 protein: CASRLAGWETQHF. The CDR3 DNA follows: TGTGCCAGCAGGCTAGCGGGGTGGGAGACCCAGCACTTC.

This clonotype was counted ten times or more. This rearrangement joins TRBV28 to TRBJ1-6; no clear D. The CDR3 totals 12 residues. The ends were cut back, 6 bases at V and 6 bases at J, with 6 bases in the middle. The germline V gene encodes CDR1 MDHEN and CDR2 SYDVKM. As DNA, the CDR3 is TGTGCCAGCAGCTTGCTTAATTCACCCCTCCACTTT. Amino acid sequence: CASSLLNSPLHF.

The chain carries TRBV7-8 and TRBJ2-7; D is ambiguous. V was trimmed by 4 bases and J by 0 bases, leaving 10 bases between them. Germline loops: CDR1 SGHVS, CDR2 FQNEAQ. This CDR3 is built from 14 residues. CDR3 sequence reads: CASSSRQISYEQYF. CDR3 nucleotide sequence: TGTGCCAGCAGCTCCCGGCAGATCTCCTACGAGCAGTACTTC.

In its sample, this clonotype was seen many times. The gene calls are TRBV7-8 and TRBJ2-7; D gene ambiguous. Trimming removed 1 base at V and 6 bases at J, with 10 bases between. Per the germline V gene, CDR1 is SGHVS and CDR2 is FQNEAQ. The length of the CDR3 is 13 residues. The CDR3 coding sequence is TGTGCCAGCAGCTTAGTGGCTAGGGTCGAGCAGTACTTC. Protein product: CASSLVARVEQYF.

This clonotype was counted at least ten times. The rearrangement links TRBV12-3 or TRBV12-4 to TRBJ1-1; D remains unclear. The CDR3 totals 15 residues. V was clipped by 5 bases and J by 1 base, with 14 bases between them. CDR3 bases: TGTGCCAGCAGTCCCCGAGGGCCAGAGAACACTGAAGCTTTCTTT. Translated: CASSPRGPENTEAFF.

This clonotype was seen at least ten times. This chain connects TRBV9 to TRBJ1-1; D is ambiguous. Germline V gene sequence: CDR1 SGDLS, CDR2 YYNGEE. Between the trimmed V and J ends, which lost 4 bases and 1 base, there was a span of 8 bases. The CDR3 runs 13 residues. CDR3 DNA: TGTGCCAGCAGCATCCACCCGAACACTGAAGCTTTCTTT. Its translation is CASSIHPNTEAFF.

The V and J genes are TRBV11-1 and TRBJ2-1, with 9 bases identical to TRBD1. This CDR3 contains 15 residues. The germline gives CDR1 SGHAT, CDR2 FQDESV (reference sequence). V was pared by 4 bases and J by 4 bases, with 5 bases of the junction left unmatched. CDR3 loop: CASSSGQGIYNEQFF. Here the CDR3 DNA reads TGTGCCAGCAGCTCAGGACAGGGGATATACAATGAGCAGTTCTTC.

This clonotype was detected a few times. The chain recombines TRBV15 with TRBJ2-7; TRBD2 matches at 7 bases. J lost 2 bases, V lost 7 bases, and 11 bases had no gene match. The CDR3 runs to 15 residues. From germline, CDR1 is LNHNV and CDR2 YYDKDF (reference sequence). The CDR3 region is CATKEGGSNAYEQYF. In DNA, the CDR3 is TGTGCCACCAAAGAGGGCGGGAGTAACGCCTACGAGCAGTACTTC.

In this sample, this clonotype turned up many times. This sequence joins TRBV11-1 and TRBJ1-5; weak D call: TRBD1 (6 bases). Trimming stripped 3 bases from V and 5 bases from J, with 8 bases between. The CDR3 extends over 13 amino acids. Germline V gives CDR1 SGHAT, CDR2 FQDESV (reference sequence). The CDR3 bases are TGTGCCAGCAGCTTCAGGGGTGATCAGCCCCAGCATTTT. Translation: CASSFRGDQPQHF.